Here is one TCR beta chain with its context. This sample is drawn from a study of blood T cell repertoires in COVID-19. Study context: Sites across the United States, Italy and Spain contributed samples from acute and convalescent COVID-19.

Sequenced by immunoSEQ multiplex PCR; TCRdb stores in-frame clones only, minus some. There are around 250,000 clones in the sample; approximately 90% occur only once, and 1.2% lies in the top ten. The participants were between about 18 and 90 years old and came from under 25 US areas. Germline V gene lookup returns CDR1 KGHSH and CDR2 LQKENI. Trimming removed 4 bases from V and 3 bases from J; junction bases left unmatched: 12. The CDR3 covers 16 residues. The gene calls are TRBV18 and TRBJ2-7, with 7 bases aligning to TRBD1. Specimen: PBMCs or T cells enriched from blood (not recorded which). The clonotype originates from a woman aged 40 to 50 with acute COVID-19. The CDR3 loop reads CASSRGMDRINYEQYF. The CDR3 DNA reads TGTGCCAGCTCACGCGGTATGGACAGGATTAACTACGAGCAGTACTTC.